This T cell receptor beta chain appears in the sequencing data of a study of blood T cell repertoires in COVID-19. Study summary: The origin of the acute and convalescent COVID-19 samples was the United States, Italy and Spain.

Profiling relied on immunoSEQ multiplex PCR, and the TCRdb table lists in-frame clones only, not all of them. Found here are 300,000 to 350,000 clones, roughly 90% of them singletons; the top ten hold roughly 2.9%. The germline V gene has CDR1 MGHDK and CDR2 SYGVNS. Trimming removed 6 bases from V and 2 bases from J; junction bases left unmatched: 5. The length of the CDR3 is 15 residues. This clone was seen a single time. The sequencing sample was made of peripheral blood. The genes are TRBV25-1 and TRBJ2-5, with TRBD2 matching over 11 bases. The sequence derives from a woman aged 25 to 39 with COVID-19, enrolled during active disease. CDR3 in DNA: TGTGCCAGCAGGAAATTAGCGGGAGGGCAAGAGACCCAGTACTTC. Its translation is CASRKLAGGQETQYF.